Here is one T cell receptor beta chain with its context. CDR1 is MGHDK, CDR2 SYGVNS, per germline. After removal of 6 bases from V and 1 base from J, the junction contained 9 bases not matched to a gene. The length of the CDR3 is 16 residues. In the source study's methods: Amplification with reference gene primers provided the estimates of nucleated cell counts. The repertoire was sequenced with immunoSEQ multiplex PCR; TCRdb's copy has only in-frame clones and lacks some. D and trimming were read from the DNA, whereas the V and J calls and clone size are those reported in that table. The top ten clones hold over 3% of a sample with fewer than 300,000 clones, roughly 77% of them seen once. These data belong to a study of blood T cell repertoires in COVID-19. Overall study context: Collection of acute and convalescent COVID-19 samples took place in the United States, Italy and Spain. Sources were T cells, B-cell-depleted T cells, or PBMCs; the material itself was cDNA or gDNA.

The chain employs TRBV25-1 and TRBJ2-3, with TRBD1 matching over 8 bases. Sequencing input: peripheral blood. The receptor's source is a woman aged 80 or older with acute or convalescent COVID-19. The CDR3 nucleotides are TGTGCCAGCAGGGGACGCCAGGGGGCCGGCACAGATACGCAGTATTTT. Its protein is CASRGRQGAGTDTQYF. Full variable domain (outside the CDR3, taken from reference TRBV25-1 and TRBJ2-3): EADIYQTPRYLVIGTGKKITLECSQTMGHDKMYWYQQDPGMELHLIHYSYGVNSTEKGDLSSESTVSRIRTEHFPLTLESARPSHTSQYLCASRGRQGAGTDTQYFGPGTRLTVL.